The 6 T cell receptor beta chains presented below share a single source sample, sequenced in a study of T cell responses to AZD1222 COVID-19 vaccine. The repertoire was sequenced with immunoSEQ multiplex PCR; TCRdb's copy has only in-frame clones and lacks some. The table has more than 95,000 clones, 85% to 90% seen once. The sample consisted of peripheral blood, taken 28 days after the second AZD1222 dose. These TCRs come from an adult who received the AZD1222 COVID-19 vaccine.

V and J are TRBV6-5 and TRBJ1-2; D is possibly TRBD1 (5 bases). Germline V gives CDR1 MNHEY, CDR2 SVGAGI. Trimming stripped 5 bases from V and 0 bases from J, with 10 bases between. There are 14 residues in the CDR3. The CDR3: CASSKGTSNYGYTF. CDR3 nucleotides: TGTGCCAGCAGTAAGGGGACCTCTAACTATGGCTACACCTTC.

This chain links TRBV5-5 with TRBJ1-2; no definite D call. V was shortened by 0 bases and J by 7 bases, with 16 bases between the two germline ends. Germline loops: CDR1 SGHKS, CDR2 YYEKEE (reference sequence). The length of the CDR3 is 15 residues. CDR3 region: CASSLEVGMGFGYTF. The CDR3 DNA is TGTGCCAGCAGCTTGGAAGTGGGGATGGGGTTTGGCTACACCTTC.

CDR3 in amino acids: CASPPEGASTDTQYF. The CDR3 DNA sequence: TGTGCCAGCCCCCCTGAGGGTGCTAGCACAGATACGCAGTATTTT. The rearrangement links TRBV28 to TRBJ2-3; possible D gene TRBD2, 5 bases. The germline V and J ends were trimmed by 8 bases and 0 bases, with 15 bases remaining between them. The CDR3 is made up of 15 amino acids. CDR1 and CDR2 (germline): MDHEN, SYDVKM.

V gene TRBV28 combines with J gene TRBJ1-5; D uncertain. V lost 2 bases and J lost 7, with 9 bases in between. This CDR3 contains 13 residues. From germline, CDR1 is MDHEN and CDR2 SYDVKM. This CDR3 reads CASSLHGAQPQHF. The CDR3, as DNA: TGTGCCAGCAGTTTACACGGAGCACAGCCCCAGCATTTT.

This rearrangement joins TRBV18 to TRBJ1-4, with D hard to call. Per germline, CDR1 KGHSH and CDR2 LQKENI. This CDR3 region has 16 residues. Trimming left V 3 bases short and J 3 bases short, with 14 bases between. The CDR3 protein is CASSPAGFWANEKLFF. CDR3 coding DNA: TGTGCCAGCTCACCGGCCGGATTTTGGGCTAATGAAAAACTGTTTTTT.

This chain joins TRBV6-5 and TRBJ1-2, with 8 nucleotides matching TRBD1. With 3 bases clipped from V and 4 bases from J, the junction kept 7 bases outside the gene matches. The germline V gene has CDR1 MNHEY and CDR2 SVGAGI. There are 15 residues in the CDR3. The CDR3 region has the DNA TGTGCCAGCAGTTATACGGACAGGGTGGCCTATGGCTACACCTTC. Amino acid sequence: CASSYTDRVAYGYTF.